These 30 T cell receptor beta chains came from one sample sequenced in a study of diagnostic markers for celiac disease. Reprocessing the reads, TCRdb reports a single entry for every CDR3 protein and omits DNA. The sample's table shows 7,000 to 9,500 distinct CDR3 sequences. The sequenced sample consisted of either unsorted cells or a sorted T cell fraction (not recorded which). The receptor source for this set is a human donor. This table probably holds off-target reads from a library built for another chain.

This clonotype is medium-sized by frequency. V and J are TRBV27 and TRBJ2-2; the D call from TCRdb, TRBD1, cannot be confirmed without DNA. Germline V CDR1 and CDR2: MNHEY, SMNVEV (reference sequence). This CDR3 spans 16 amino acids. The CDR3 is CARSNWRTGKTGELFF.

This clonotype shows up as medium-sized by frequency. This rearrangement joins TRBV15 to TRBJ2-1; TCRdb's D gene call, TRBD1, goes unchecked for lack of DNA. The V gene's germline CDR1 is LNHNV and CDR2 YYDKDF (reference sequence). The CDR3 has 13 residues. Here the CDR3 reads CATSIGGHNEQFF.

This rearrangement joins TRBV5-5 to TRBJ2-1; the D gene TCRdb calls, TRBD1, cannot be checked with no DNA. CDR1 and CDR2 (germline): SGHKS, YYEKEE (reference sequence). This CDR3 comprises 13 residues. The CDR3: CASSFRTGIEQFF. Variable domain in full (rest from reference TRBV5-5 and TRBJ2-1): DAGVTQSPTHLIKTRGQQVTLRCSPISGHKSVSWYQQVLGQGPQFIFQYYEKEERGRGNFPDRFSARQFPNYSSELNVNALLLGDSALYLCASSFRTGIEQFFGPGTRLTVL.

This clonotype registers medium-sized (0.01 to 0.1%) by frequency. J is TRBJ1-5 and V is TRBV4-2; TCRdb names TRBD1, which stays unverified in the absence of DNA. The CDR3 loop spans 14 amino acids. Germline lookup yields CDR1 LGHNA and CDR2 YNFKEQ. The CDR3 reads CASSPLTGNQPQHF.

This chain uses TRBV7-2 with TRBJ2-7; TCRdb calls TRBD1, which cannot be checked without DNA. From germline, CDR1 is SGHTA and CDR2 FQGNSA. CDR3 length: 15 residues. CDR3: CASSPDRDTLYEQYF.

By frequency, this clonotype registers medium-sized. J is TRBJ1-6 and V is TRBV20-1; TCRdb names TRBD1, which stays unverified in the absence of DNA. CDR1 and CDR2 (germline): DFQATT, SNEGSKA (reference sequence). There are 13 residues in the CDR3. This chain's CDR3 is CSAGQGNNSPLHF.

Its frequency marks this clonotype as medium-sized. V is TRBV20-1 and J is TRBJ2-3; the TCRdb D gene call, TRBD2, has no DNA to confirm it. CDR3 size: 15 residues. Germline V gene sequence: CDR1 DFQATT, CDR2 SNEGSKA (reference sequence). This CDR3 is CSARDWGKATDTQYF.

This sequence joins TRBV7-7 and TRBJ2-5. The CDR3 runs to 15 residues. The germline CDR1 and CDR2 sequences are SSHAT and FNYEAQ (reference sequence). CDR3 amino acids: CASSSSISDQETQYF.

The V and J genes are TRBV5-5 and TRBJ2-2; checking the TCRdb D call of TRBD1 is not possible without DNA. CDR1 and CDR2 (germline): SGHKS, YYEKEE (reference sequence). The CDR3 spans 16 residues. The chain's CDR3 is CASSQSGAGNTGELFF.

According to its frequency, this clonotype is medium-sized. The chain carries TRBV5-1 and TRBJ2-1. Germline values: CDR1 SGHRS, CDR2 YFSETQ. The CDR3 sequence is 15 residues long. The CDR3 sequence is CASSLSGSSYNEQFF.

The chain combines TRBV10-3 with TRBJ1-5. The CDR3 runs to 12 residues. CDR1 ENHRY and CDR2 SYGVKD come from the germline V gene. CDR3 residues: CAISDYDQPQHF.

The rearrangement links TRBV5-1 to TRBJ1-5; TCRdb gives TRBD1 as the D gene, but with no DNA this cannot be confirmed. Per the germline V gene, CDR1 is SGHRS and CDR2 is YFSETQ. The CDR3 length is 16 residues. CDR3 region: CASSLPGGTTDQPQHF.

The rearrangement uses TRBV28 and TRBJ2-3; TCRdb's D call of TRBD1 is untestable without DNA. The CDR3 contains 16 residues. The germline V gene encodes CDR1 MDHEN and CDR2 SYDVKM. CDR3 protein: CASSLLGGMSTDTQYF. Full variable domain (missing parts from reference TRBV28 and TRBJ2-3): DVKVTQSSRYLVKRTGEKVFLECVQDMDHENMFWYRQDPGLGLRLIYFSYDVKMKEKGDIPEGYSVSREKKERFSLILESASTNQTSMYLCASSLLGGMSTDTQYFGPGTRLTVL.

By frequency, this clonotype is medium-sized (0.01 to 0.1%). This chain joins TRBV5-1 and TRBJ2-2; TCRdb's D gene call, TRBD1, goes unchecked for lack of DNA. The CDR3 contains 16 residues. Germline values: CDR1 SGHRS, CDR2 YFSETQ. Here the CDR3 reads CASSLAGGQNTGELFF.

Frequency places this clonotype as medium-sized. This sequence joins TRBV5-1 and TRBJ2-4; the TCRdb D gene call, TRBD2, has no DNA to confirm it. This CDR3 has 16 amino acids. The germline gives CDR1 SGHRS, CDR2 YFSETQ. CDR3: CASSKGGGGLQDIQYF.

The chain links TRBV20-1 to TRBJ1-5. Germline lookup yields CDR1 DFQATT and CDR2 SNEGSKA (reference sequence). This CDR3 comprises 16 residues. CDR3 amino acids: CSARDSGLESNQPQHF.

This sequence joins TRBV5-1 and TRBJ2-1; the TRBD1 assignment by TCRdb is unverifiable without DNA. The CDR3 extends over 15 amino acids. Looked up from germline, CDR1 is SGHRS and CDR2 is YFSETQ. The CDR3 reads CASSLFQGAGNEQFF.

The V gene is TRBV4-2, the J gene TRBJ1-4; checking the TCRdb D call of TRBD1 is not possible without DNA. Germline CDR1 and CDR2: LGHNA and YNFKEQ. The CDR3 runs 16 residues. The CDR3 sequence is CASSQDGDRSNEKLFF.

CDR3: CASSSRQTGGGKLFF. The chain combines TRBV19 with TRBJ1-4. Germline V gives CDR1 LNHDA, CDR2 SQIVND (reference sequence). The CDR3 consists of 15 residues.

The chain is built from TRBV3-1 and TRBJ1-5. Germline V CDR1 and CDR2: LGHDT, YNNKEL (reference sequence). The CDR3 loop spans 15 amino acids. CDR3 sequence: CASSPSGEGNQPQHF.

This chain uses TRBV6-6 with TRBJ1-5; TCRdb indicates TRBD1, and absent DNA this call remains unverified. This CDR3 comprises 17 residues. Germline CDR1 and CDR2: MNHNY and SVGAGI (reference sequence). CDR3 protein: CASRPLAGGGDDQPQHF.

The chain recombines TRBV5-1 with TRBJ1-2; TCRdb's D gene call, TRBD1, goes unchecked for lack of DNA. The germline V gene encodes CDR1 SGHRS and CDR2 YFSETQ. The CDR3 contains 14 residues. This chain's CDR3 is CASSPRTGNYGYTF.

V is TRBV28 and J is TRBJ2-3; the D gene TCRdb calls, TRBD1, cannot be checked with no DNA. The CDR3 is made up of 17 amino acids. The V gene's germline CDR1 is MDHEN and CDR2 SYDVKM. CDR3 sequence: CASSLITGGASTDTQYF.

This sequence joins TRBV28 and TRBJ1-5; lacking DNA, the TRBD1 call made by TCRdb goes unchecked. CDR1 and CDR2 from the germline V gene are MDHEN and SYDVKM. The CDR3 extends over 17 amino acids. The CDR3 protein is CASSPISGGASNQPQHF.

The gene calls are TRBV6-5 and TRBJ2-7; without DNA, the TCRdb call of TRBD1 cannot be checked. Germline V CDR1 and CDR2: MNHEY, SVGAGI. This CDR3 spans 15 amino acids. CDR3 sequence reads: CASRPGQGVLYEQYF.

The chain links TRBV20-1 to TRBJ2-4; checking the TCRdb D call of TRBD2 is not possible without DNA. The CDR3 contains 15 residues. The germline V gene encodes CDR1 DFQATT and CDR2 SNEGSKA (reference sequence). CDR3: CSAGTSGMLKNIQYF.

J is TRBJ1-5 and V is TRBV28; as DNA is missing, the TRBD1 call by TCRdb cannot be tested. CDR1 is MDHEN and CDR2 is SYDVKM in the germline V gene. The length of the CDR3 is 14 residues. The CDR3 here is CATRSRATNQPQHF.

The chain employs TRBV12-3 or TRBV12-4 and TRBJ1-1; the D call of TRBD1 rests on TCRdb alone, since no DNA is present to check it. This CDR3 has 14 amino acids. CDR3 in amino acids: CASSPETGTFEAFF.

This clonotype is deemed medium-sized by its frequency. The V and J genes are TRBV28 and TRBJ2-1; TCRdb's D call, TRBD1, is unchecked because there is no DNA. The CDR3 totals 18 residues. Germline loops: CDR1 MDHEN, CDR2 SYDVKM. This CDR3 reads CASSLWRGGTGDLYEQFF.

This rearrangement joins TRBV5-1 to TRBJ1-1; there is no DNA to check the TCRdb D call of TRBD1. The germline V gene has CDR1 SGHRS and CDR2 YFSETQ. The CDR3 covers 15 residues. The CDR3 protein is CASSFGGRGVTEAFF.